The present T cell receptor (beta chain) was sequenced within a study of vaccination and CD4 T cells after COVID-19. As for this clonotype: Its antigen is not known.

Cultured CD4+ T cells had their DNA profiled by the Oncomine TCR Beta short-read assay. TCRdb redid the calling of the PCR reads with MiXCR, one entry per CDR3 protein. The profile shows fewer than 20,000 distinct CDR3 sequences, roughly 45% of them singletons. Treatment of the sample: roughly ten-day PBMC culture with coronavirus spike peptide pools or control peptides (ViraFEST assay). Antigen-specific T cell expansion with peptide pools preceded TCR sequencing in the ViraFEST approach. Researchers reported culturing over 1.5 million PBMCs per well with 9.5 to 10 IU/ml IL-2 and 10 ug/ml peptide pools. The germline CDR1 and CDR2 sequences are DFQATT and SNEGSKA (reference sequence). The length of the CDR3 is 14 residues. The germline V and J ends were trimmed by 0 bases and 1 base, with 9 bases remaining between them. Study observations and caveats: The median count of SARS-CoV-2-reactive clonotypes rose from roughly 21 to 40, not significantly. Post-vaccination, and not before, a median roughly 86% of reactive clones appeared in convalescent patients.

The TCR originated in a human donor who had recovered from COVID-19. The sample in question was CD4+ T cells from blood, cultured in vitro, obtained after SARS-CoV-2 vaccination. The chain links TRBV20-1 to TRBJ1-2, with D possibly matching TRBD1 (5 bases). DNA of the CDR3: TGCAGTGCTAGAGATGGGGGAAATAACTATGGCTACACCTTC. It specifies CSARDGGNNYGYTF.